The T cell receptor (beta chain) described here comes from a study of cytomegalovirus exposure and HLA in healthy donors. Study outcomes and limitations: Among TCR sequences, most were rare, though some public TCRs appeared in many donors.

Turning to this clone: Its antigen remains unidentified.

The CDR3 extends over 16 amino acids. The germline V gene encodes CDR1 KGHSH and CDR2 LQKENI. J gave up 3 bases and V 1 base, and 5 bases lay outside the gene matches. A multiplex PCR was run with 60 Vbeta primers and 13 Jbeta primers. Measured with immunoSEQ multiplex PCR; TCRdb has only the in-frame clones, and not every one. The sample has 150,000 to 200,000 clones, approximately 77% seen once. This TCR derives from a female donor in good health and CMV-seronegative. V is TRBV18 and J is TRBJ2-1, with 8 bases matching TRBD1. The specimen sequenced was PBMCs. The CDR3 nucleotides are TGTGCCAGCTCACCACTCTCAGGGGGCAGCTACAATGAGCAGTTCTTC. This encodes CASSPLSGGSYNEQFF.